This TCR beta chain was identified during a study of control samples from healthy donors and cancer patients. The assay was immunoSEQ multiplex PCR, and TCRdb's table has in-frame clones only and misses some. This repertoire includes fewer than 200,000 clones. Sequenced sample: blood. This TCR came from a woman aged 30 to 39 in good health.

CDR3 nucleotide sequence: TGTGCCAGCAGCCGACAGGGACCCGAGCAGTACTTC. Translation: CASSRQGPEQYF. The chain couples TRBV3-1 (or the pseudogene TRBV3-2) to TRBJ2-7, with TRBD1 matching over 7 bases. This CDR3 has 12 amino acids. The germline CDR1 and CDR2 sequences are LGHDT and YNNKEL (reference sequence). V shed 4 bases and J 6 bases; nucleotides not matched to a gene: 3.